The 25 T cell receptor beta chains given below trace back to one sample, sequenced in a study of regulatory dendritic cells for organ transplantation. Produced via immunoSEQ multiplex PCR; TCRdb's table is partial and in-frame only. Of about 10,000 clones listed, around 71% are singletons. Sorted T cells were CFSE-labeled and cultured less than 6 days with allogeneic regulatory or mature dendritic cells at 1:10. These receptors have no identified antigens. The sequenced material came from naive CD4+ T cells from blood cultured with dendritic cells. Subset meaning: CD45RA+ naive T cells. Receptor source: a human donor in good health.

The chain combines TRBV5-1 with TRBJ1-1; 8 nucleotides align to TRBD1. This CDR3 has 15 residues. V lost 5 bases and J lost 5; bases outside the gene matches: 11. Germline assignment: CDR1 SGHRS and CDR2 YFSETQ. As DNA, the CDR3 is TGCGCCAGCAGAGTACTACAGGGGGAATGGACTGAAGCTTTCTTT. Its protein is CASRVLQGEWTEAFF. The full variable domain, with the rest looked up from reference TRBV5-1 and TRBJ1-1, is KAGVTQTPRYLIKTRGQQVTLSCSPISGHRSVSWYQQTPGQGLQFLFEYFSETQRNKGNFPGRFSGRQFSNSRSEMNVSTLELGDSALYLCASRVLQGEWTEAFFGQGTRLTVV.

The chain links TRBV19 to TRBJ1-1; D unclear. The CDR3 loop spans 13 amino acids. V lost 7 bases and J 0 bases, leaving 9 bases between the germline ends. Germline V gives CDR1 LNHDA, CDR2 SQIVND (reference sequence). The CDR3, as DNA: TGTGCCAGTATTGAACAGTTGAACACTGAAGCTTTCTTT. Its protein is CASIEQLNTEAFF.

The chain uses TRBV18 and TRBJ1-2; 8 positions agree with TRBD1. Germline V CDR1 and CDR2: KGHSH, LQKENI. CDR3 size: 15 residues. The junction had 8 bases not matched to a gene; V was cut back by 3 bases and J by 5 bases. CDR3 amino acids: CASSPGTGGDYGYTF. The CDR3 nucleotides are TGTGCCAGCTCACCCGGGACAGGCGGGGATTATGGCTACACCTTC.

The chain is built from TRBV11-2 and TRBJ2-5, with a tentative D call TRBD1 (6 bases). V lost 1 base, J lost 1 base, and 7 bases lay in between. This CDR3 comprises 14 residues. Germline CDR1 and CDR2: SGHAT and FQNNGV. The CDR3 loop is CASSLGTVQETQYF. Written as DNA, the CDR3 is TGTGCCAGCAGCTTAGGGACAGTCCAAGAGACCCAGTACTTC.

This chain connects TRBV10-3 to TRBJ1-1, with TRBD1 identical over 8 bases. The CDR3 extends over 16 amino acids. Trimming at V came to 6 bases and at J to 0 bases, leaving 9 bases not matched to a gene. The germline V gene has CDR1 ENHRY and CDR2 SYGVKD. The CDR3 region is CAISVDRAPLNTEAFF. Written as DNA, the CDR3 is TGTGCCATCAGCGTGGACAGGGCCCCGCTGAACACTGAAGCTTTCTTT.

V and J are TRBV5-1 and TRBJ1-4; TRBD1 matches 7 bases. V lost 4 bases, J lost 2 bases, and 8 bases stayed unmatched. Germline V lookup: CDR1 SGHRS, CDR2 YFSETQ. This CDR3 is 16 amino acids long. The chain's CDR3 is CASSPGTVRTNEKLFF. CDR3 bases: TGCGCCAGCAGCCCCGGGACAGTCAGGACTAATGAAAAACTGTTTTTT.

The chain combines TRBV29-1 with TRBJ2-3; TRBD2 agrees at 10 bases. The CDR3 length is 15 residues. V shed 5 bases, J shed 2 bases, and the junction held 7 bases outside the gene matches. CDR1 and CDR2 from the germline V gene are SQVTM and ANQGSEA. DNA for the CDR3: TGCAGCGTTCGGAGACTAGCGGGTTCCACAGATACGCAGTATTTT. It specifies CSVRRLAGSTDTQYF.

The chain couples TRBV6-1 to TRBJ1-3, with TRBD1 matching over 7 bases. V lost 0 bases to trimming and J lost 4 bases; unmatched junction nucleotides: 0. This CDR3 is built from 14 residues. Germline-derived CDR1 and CDR2 are MNHNS and SASEGT. The CDR3 DNA sequence: TGTGCCAGCAGTGAAGCAGGGGGCGGAAACACCATATATTTT. This encodes CASSEAGGGNTIYF.

J is TRBJ2-7 and V is TRBV6-5; TRBD1 agrees at 9 bases. This CDR3 region has 14 residues. V lost 7 bases and J lost 1; bases outside the gene matches: 5. CDR1 MNHEY and CDR2 SVGAGI come from the germline V gene. The CDR3 region is CASTSDRGSYEQYF. In DNA, the CDR3 is TGTGCCAGCACATCCGACAGGGGGTCCTACGAGCAGTACTTC.

This clone was seen once. The rearrangement uses TRBV7-8 and TRBJ2-1; 7 bases align to TRBD2. The CDR3 contains 17 residues. Germline V lookup: CDR1 SGHVS, CDR2 FQNEAQ. V dropped 2 bases and J dropped 5; count of bases not matched to a gene: 12. The CDR3 spells CASSLRGWAGVNNEQFF. Here the CDR3 DNA reads TGTGCCAGCAGCTTACGAGGGTGGGCGGGGGTCAACAATGAGCAGTTCTTC.

V gene TRBV19 combines with J gene TRBJ2-2, with 7 positions matching TRBD2. The CDR3 has 15 amino acids. V dropped 6 bases and J dropped 7; count of bases not matched to a gene: 11. CDR1 is LNHDA, CDR2 SQIVND, per germline (reference sequence). CDR3 nucleotide sequence: TGTGCCAGTAGGGGGACGGGACTAACTATCGGGGAGCTGTTTTTT. Residues: CASRGTGLTIGELFF.

The chain combines TRBV10-3 with TRBJ2-1; TRBD1 aligns across 10 bases. J gave up 6 bases and V 7 bases, and 12 bases lay outside the gene matches. There are 16 residues in the CDR3. Germline V lookup: CDR1 ENHRY, CDR2 SYGVKD. As DNA, the CDR3 is TGTGCCATCAAAGGGGGGGACAGGGGACAGCCCAATGAGCAGTTCTTC. Translated, it gives CAIKGGDRGQPNEQFF.

The chain recombines TRBV6-4 with TRBJ2-3; TRBD1 matches at 8 bases. The ends lost 3 bases at V and 1 base at J; junction bases unmatched: 3. The CDR3 is 15 amino acids. Germline CDR1 MRHNA, CDR2 SNTAGT. The chain's CDR3 is CASSEGGQGTDTQYF. The CDR3 nucleotides are TGTGCCAGCAGTGAAGGGGGACAGGGCACAGATACGCAGTATTTT.

V gene TRBV7-8 combines with J gene TRBJ2-3, with 14 nucleotides matching TRBD2. V lost 0 bases, J lost 4 bases, and 0 bases stayed unmatched. Germline loops: CDR1 SGHVS, CDR2 FQNEAQ. There are 16 residues in the CDR3. CDR3 in amino acids: CASSLATSGGADTQYF. CDR3 DNA sequence: TGTGCCAGCAGCTTAGCGACTAGCGGGGGGGCAGATACGCAGTATTTT.

The V gene is TRBV5-4, the J gene TRBJ2-3; D is ambiguous. Trimming cost V 0 bases and J 2 bases, with 7 bases left between them. The CDR3 extends over 14 amino acids. CDR1 is SGHNT and CDR2 is YYREEE in the germline V gene (reference sequence). Here the CDR3 DNA reads TGTGCCAGCAGCTTGGTGGTAGCCACAGATACGCAGTATTTT. This sequence encodes CASSLVVATDTQYF.

V usage is TRBV5-1 and J usage is TRBJ2-1; TRBD1 matches 12 bases. The V gene end was trimmed by 4 bases and the J gene end by 5 bases; junction bases not matched to a gene: 4. In germline, CDR1 is SGHRS, CDR2 YFSETQ. The CDR3 length is 15 residues. The CDR3 loop reads CASSLGQGAHNEQFF. The CDR3 DNA reads TGCGCCAGCAGCCTGGGACAGGGGGCCCACAATGAGCAGTTCTTC. Complete variable domain (other parts from reference TRBV5-1 and TRBJ2-1): KAGVTQTPRYLIKTRGQQVTLSCSPISGHRSVSWYQQTPGQGLQFLFEYFSETQRNKGNFPGRFSGRQFSNSRSEMNVSTLELGDSALYLCASSLGQGAHNEQFFGPGTRLTVL.

This clone has a handful of counts. The chain joins TRBV18 to TRBJ1-6; D is unclear. The CDR3 contains 15 residues. CDR1 and CDR2 (germline): KGHSH, LQKENI. V was trimmed by 3 bases and J by 5 bases, leaving 11 bases between them. Here the CDR3 DNA reads TGTGCCAGCTCACCCCCTCTTAACAATAATTCACCCCTCCACTTT. Protein sequence: CASSPPLNNNSPLHF. Combining the CDR3 with reference TRBV18 and TRBJ1-6 gives the whole variable domain NAGVMQNPRHLVRRRGQEARLRCSPMKGHSHVYWYRQLPEEGLKFMVYLQKENIIDESGMPKERFSAEFPKEGPSILRIQQVVRGDSAAYFCASSPPLNNNSPLHFGNGTRLTVT.

This clone was recorded only once. V gene TRBV6-1 combines with J gene TRBJ2-1, with TRBD1 identical over 7 bases. With V trimmed by 5 bases and J by 6 bases, 10 bases remained unmatched. In germline, CDR1 is MNHNS, CDR2 SASEGT. The length of the CDR3 is 15 residues. CDR3 sequence reads: CASSKTGIWVNEQFF. Here the CDR3 DNA reads TGTGCCAGCAGTAAGACAGGGATCTGGGTCAATGAGCAGTTCTTC.

The V gene is TRBV5-1, the J gene TRBJ1-3, with 9 bases that match TRBD1. CDR3 size: 18 residues. Germline V CDR1 and CDR2: SGHRS, YFSETQ. V lost 2 bases to trimming and J lost 0 bases; unmatched junction nucleotides: 9. CDR3 protein: CASSFGRGQGSSGNTIYF. The CDR3 nucleotides are TGCGCCAGCAGCTTCGGGAGGGGACAGGGCTCCTCTGGAAACACCATATATTTT.

This clone was observed once. The chain recombines TRBV5-1 with TRBJ2-5; tentatively, D is TRBD1 (6 bases). The CDR3 covers 16 residues. V was shortened by 0 bases and J by 1 base, with 13 bases between the two germline ends. Germline assignment: CDR1 SGHRS and CDR2 YFSETQ. CDR3: CASSLGTGHFQETQYF. CDR3 sequence (DNA): TGCGCCAGCAGCTTGGGCACGGGACACTTCCAAGAGACCCAGTACTTC.

J is TRBJ1-3 and V is TRBV10-3; a weak D match, TRBD1 (5 bases). The V gene's germline CDR1 is ENHRY and CDR2 SYGVKD. The CDR3 consists of 13 residues. The V gene lost 7 bases and the J gene lost 0 bases, with 7 bases spanning the gap. CDR3 coding DNA: TGTGCCATCACCCAGGGCTCTGGAAACACCATATATTTT. It yields the protein CAITQGSGNTIYF.

The chain links TRBV9 to TRBJ1-1; 8 bases agree with TRBD1. This CDR3 has 15 amino acids. Germline CDR1 is SGDLS and CDR2 is YYNGEE. The V gene end was trimmed by 4 bases and the J gene end by 7 bases; junction bases not matched to a gene: 12. The CDR3 sequence: CASSPRTGRVVEAFF. CDR3 DNA: TGTGCCAGCAGCCCCCGGACAGGGCGGGTAGTTGAAGCTTTCTTT.

The chain joins TRBV19 to TRBJ1-1; unclear D gene. This CDR3 has 11 residues. Germline V gene data show CDR1 as LNHDA and CDR2 as SQIVND (reference sequence). V lost 3 bases and J lost 8, with 7 bases in between. CDR3 in DNA: TGTGCCAGTAGTATTGAGGGCGAAGCTTTCTTT. Its protein product is CASSIEGEAFF.

This clone was counted between two and nine times. The rearrangement links TRBV1 to TRBJ2-6; the table's D gene call, TRBD1, was not cross checked with the DNA. TRBV1 counts as a pseudogene. The CDR3 has 17 residues. The CDR3 bases are TGCACCAGCAGAATCGCATGTGCACAAAGTCGGGCCAACGTCCTGACTTTC. This translates into CTSRIACAQSRANVLTF.

There are a few counts of this clone. The V gene is TRBV2, the J gene TRBJ1-1; 7 bases are a match to TRBD1. J lost 8 bases, V lost 7 bases, and 10 bases had no gene match. The CDR3 is 13 residues long. Per the germline V gene, CDR1 is SNHLY and CDR2 is FYNNEI. The CDR3 sequence is CASTRTGVGEAFF. The DNA of the CDR3 is TGTGCCAGCACTCGAACAGGGGTCGGCGAAGCTTTCTTT.